This T cell receptor beta chain came from a study of blood T cell repertoires in COVID-19. The data were produced by immunoSEQ multiplex PCR, yet TCRdb's version contains in-frame clones alone and is incomplete. The repertoire includes approximately 44,000 clones, 92% of them detected once, and about 11% sits in the top ten. Germline CDR1 MNHEY, CDR2 SVGEGT. There are 19 residues in the CDR3. The V and J ends lost 6 bases and 0 bases respectively, with 24 bases between them. Sequencing used peripheral blood. The origin of this receptor is a human donor in a cohort sampled during active COVID-19. The gene calls are TRBV6-2 or TRBV6-3 and TRBJ1-5; tentatively, D is TRBD1 (6 bases). CDR3 amino acids: CASSAARMSGAYSNQPQHF. The DNA of the CDR3 is TGTGCCAGCAGCGCAGCGCGTATGTCAGGGGCTTATAGCAATCAGCCCCAGCATTTT.